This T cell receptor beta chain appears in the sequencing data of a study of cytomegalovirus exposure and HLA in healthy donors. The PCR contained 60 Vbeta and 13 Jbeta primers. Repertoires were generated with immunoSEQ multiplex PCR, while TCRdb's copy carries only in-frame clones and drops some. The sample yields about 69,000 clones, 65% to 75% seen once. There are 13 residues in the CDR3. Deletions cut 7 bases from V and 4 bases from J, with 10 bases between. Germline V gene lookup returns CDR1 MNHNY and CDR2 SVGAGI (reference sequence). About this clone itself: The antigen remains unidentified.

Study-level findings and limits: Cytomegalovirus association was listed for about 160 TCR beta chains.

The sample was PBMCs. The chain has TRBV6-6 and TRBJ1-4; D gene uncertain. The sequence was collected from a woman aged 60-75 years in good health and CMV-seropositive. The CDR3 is CASTQGVNEKLFF. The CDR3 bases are TGTGCCAGCACCCAAGGAGTTAATGAAAAACTGTTTTTT.